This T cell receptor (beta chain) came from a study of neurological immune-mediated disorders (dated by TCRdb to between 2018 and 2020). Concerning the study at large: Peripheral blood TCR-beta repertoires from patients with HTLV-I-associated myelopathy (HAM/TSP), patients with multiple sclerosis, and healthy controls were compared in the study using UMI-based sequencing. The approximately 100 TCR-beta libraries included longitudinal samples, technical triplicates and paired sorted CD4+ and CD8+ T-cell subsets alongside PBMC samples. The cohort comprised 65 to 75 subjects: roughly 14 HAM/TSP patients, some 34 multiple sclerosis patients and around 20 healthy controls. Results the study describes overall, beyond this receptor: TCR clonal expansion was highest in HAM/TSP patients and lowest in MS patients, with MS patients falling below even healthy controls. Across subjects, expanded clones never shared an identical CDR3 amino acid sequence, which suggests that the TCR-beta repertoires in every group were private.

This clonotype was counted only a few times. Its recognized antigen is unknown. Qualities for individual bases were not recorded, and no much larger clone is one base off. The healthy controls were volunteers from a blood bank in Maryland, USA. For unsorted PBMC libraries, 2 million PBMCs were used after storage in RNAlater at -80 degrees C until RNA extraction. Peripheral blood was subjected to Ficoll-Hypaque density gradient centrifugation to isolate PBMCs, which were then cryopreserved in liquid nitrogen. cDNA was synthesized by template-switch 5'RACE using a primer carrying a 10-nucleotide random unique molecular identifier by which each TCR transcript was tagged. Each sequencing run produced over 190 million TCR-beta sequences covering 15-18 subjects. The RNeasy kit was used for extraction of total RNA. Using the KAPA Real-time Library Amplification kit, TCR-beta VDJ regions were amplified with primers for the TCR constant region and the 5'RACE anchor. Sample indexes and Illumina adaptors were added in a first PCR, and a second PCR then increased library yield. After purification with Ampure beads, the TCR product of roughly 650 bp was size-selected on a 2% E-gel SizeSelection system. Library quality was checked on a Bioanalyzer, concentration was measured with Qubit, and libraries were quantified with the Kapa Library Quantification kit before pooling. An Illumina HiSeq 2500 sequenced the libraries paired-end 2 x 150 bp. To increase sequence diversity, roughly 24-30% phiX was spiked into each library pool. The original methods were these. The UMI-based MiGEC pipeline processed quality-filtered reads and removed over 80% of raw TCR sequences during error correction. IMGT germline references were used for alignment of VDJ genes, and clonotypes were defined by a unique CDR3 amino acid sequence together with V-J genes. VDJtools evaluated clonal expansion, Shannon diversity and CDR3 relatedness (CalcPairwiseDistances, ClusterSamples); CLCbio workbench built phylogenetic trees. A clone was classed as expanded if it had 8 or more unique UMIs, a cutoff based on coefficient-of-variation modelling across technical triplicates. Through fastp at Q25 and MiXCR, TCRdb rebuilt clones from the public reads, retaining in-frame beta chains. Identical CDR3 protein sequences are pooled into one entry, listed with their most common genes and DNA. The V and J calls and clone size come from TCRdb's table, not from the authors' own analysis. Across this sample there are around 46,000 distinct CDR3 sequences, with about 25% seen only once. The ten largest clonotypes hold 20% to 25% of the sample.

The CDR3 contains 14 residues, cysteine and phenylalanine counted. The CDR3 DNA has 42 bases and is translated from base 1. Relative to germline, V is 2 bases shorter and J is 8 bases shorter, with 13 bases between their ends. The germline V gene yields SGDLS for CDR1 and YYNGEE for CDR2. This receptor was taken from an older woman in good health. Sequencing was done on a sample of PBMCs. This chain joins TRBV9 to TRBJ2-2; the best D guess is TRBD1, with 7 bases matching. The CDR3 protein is CASSVRGDPGELFF. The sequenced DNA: TGTGCCAGCAGCGTCAGGGGGGATCCGGGGGAGCTGTTTTTT.